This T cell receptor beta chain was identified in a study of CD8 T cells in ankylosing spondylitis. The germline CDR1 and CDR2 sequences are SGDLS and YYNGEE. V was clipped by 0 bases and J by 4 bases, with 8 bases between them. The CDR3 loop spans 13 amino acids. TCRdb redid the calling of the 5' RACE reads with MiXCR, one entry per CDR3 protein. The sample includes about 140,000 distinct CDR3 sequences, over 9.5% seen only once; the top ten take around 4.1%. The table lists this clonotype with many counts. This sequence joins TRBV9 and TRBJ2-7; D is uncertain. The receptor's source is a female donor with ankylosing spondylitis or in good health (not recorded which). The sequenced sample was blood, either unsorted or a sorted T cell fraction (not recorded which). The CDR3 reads CASSVEGSYEQYF. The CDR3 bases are TGTGCCAGCAGCGTAGAGGGATCGTACGAGCAGTACTTC.